A single sample gave rise to the 32 T cell receptor beta chains below, sequenced in a study of beta chain features in type 1 diabetes. Expressed TCRB transcripts were sequenced because the isolated RNA had all been reverse transcribed beforehand. TCRdb keeps only in-frame clones here, not all; method: immunoSEQ multiplex PCR. Of about 470,000 clones in the sample, approximately 28% were seen once. Sequenced input: naive CD4+ T cells from blood. These receptor sequences come from a man in his late teens or twenties in good health.

J is TRBJ2-5 and V is TRBV10-3; TRBD1 matches 7 bases. Per the germline V gene, CDR1 is ENHRY and CDR2 is SYGVKD. Trimming took 4 bases from V and 1 from J; bases not matched to a gene: 3. The CDR3 sequence is 14 residues long. Here the CDR3 DNA reads TGTGCCATCAGTGGGACAGGAGTCCAAGAGACCCAGTACTTC. Translated: CAISGTGVQETQYF.

In its sample, this clone was seen a few times. The chain couples TRBV30 to TRBJ2-1, with D possibly being TRBD1 (6 bases). Trimming stripped 6 bases from V and 4 bases from J, with 13 bases between. The CDR3 sequence is 13 residues long. Germline V lookup: CDR1 GTSNPN, CDR2 SVGIG (reference sequence). The CDR3 coding sequence is TGTGCCTGCGACTGGACAGTGTACAATGAGCAGTTCTTC. Translated: CACDWTVYNEQFF.

This clone was observed once. This chain links TRBV30 with TRBJ1-1; D uncertain. The CDR3 length is 12 residues. The V end lost 1 base, the J end lost 8 bases, and 11 bases lay between the germline ends. Germline CDR1 GTSNPN, CDR2 SVGIG (reference sequence). The chain's CDR3 is CAWSEREREAFF. DNA for the CDR3: TGTGCCTGGAGTGAGAGGGAGCGGGAAGCTTTCTTT. Drawing the rest from reference TRBV30 and TRBJ1-1, the complete variable domain is SQTIHQWPATLVQPVGSPLSLECTVEGTSNPNLYWYRQAAGRGLQLLFYSVGIGQISSEVPQNLSASRPQDRQFILSSKKLLLSDSGFYLCAWSEREREAFFGQGTRLTVV.

The sample holds a few counts of this clone. The gene calls are TRBV7-9 and TRBJ2-1; 10 bases agree with TRBD2. The CDR3 consists of 13 residues. Trimming took 11 bases from V and 7 from J; bases not matched to a gene: 8. Germline V gene sequence: CDR1 SEHNR, CDR2 FQNEAQ (reference sequence). The DNA for the CDR3 is TGTGCCTGCGGGGCTAGCGGGAGTAATGAGCAGTTCTTC. Its protein is CACGASGSNEQFF. The variable domain in full, completed from reference TRBV7-9 and TRBJ2-1, reads DTGVSQNPRHKITKRGQNVTFRCDPISEHNRLYWYRQTLGQGPEFLTYFQNEAQLEKSRLLSDRFSAERPKGSFSTLEIQRTEQGDSAMYLCACGASGSNEQFFGPGTRLTVL.

The rearrangement joins TRBV28 to TRBJ1-2; possibly TRBD1 for D (5 bases). The V end was cut by 3 bases, the J end by 2 bases, with 10 bases between. Germline CDR1 MDHEN, CDR2 SYDVKM. The CDR3 is 14 residues long. CDR3 protein: CASSFGTRNYGYTF. The CDR3 DNA is TGTGCCAGCAGTTTTGGGACTCGGAACTATGGCTACACCTTC.

The gene calls are TRBV11-2 and TRBJ2-4; D gene uncertain. This CDR3 has 14 amino acids. V lost 4 bases, J lost 0 bases, and 7 bases lay in between. Germline V gives CDR1 SGHAT, CDR2 FQNNGV. DNA for the CDR3: TGTGCCAGCAGCTCCGTCAAAGCCAAAAACATTCAGTACTTC. Its protein product is CASSSVKAKNIQYF.

The chain recombines TRBV7-2 with TRBJ2-7; the D is unclear. The CDR3 contains 13 residues. V lost 5 bases, J lost 2 bases, and 10 bases lay in between. Germline V gene sequence: CDR1 SGHTA, CDR2 FQGNSA. For the CDR3, the DNA is TGTGCCAGCAGCCCCCCGACGGCCTACGAGCAGTACTTC. This sequence encodes CASSPPTAYEQYF.

The rearrangement joins TRBV15 to TRBJ2-7; 8 bases fit TRBD1. Per the germline V gene, CDR1 is LNHNV and CDR2 is YYDKDF (reference sequence). V shed 1 base and J 3 bases; nucleotides not matched to a gene: 8. The length of the CDR3 is 16 residues. The CDR3 sequence: CATSRGPITGGYEQYF. CDR3 DNA: TGTGCCACCAGCAGAGGTCCGATCACAGGGGGCTACGAGCAGTACTTC.

The V gene is TRBV4-2, the J gene TRBJ1-2; 7 positions match TRBD1. The CDR3 is made up of 15 amino acids. J lost 2 bases, V lost 2 bases, and 5 bases had no gene match. CDR1 is LGHNA, CDR2 YNFKEQ, per germline. This CDR3 reads CASSQSMDRNYGYTF. The CDR3 DNA reads as TGTGCCAGCAGCCAATCTATGGACAGGAACTATGGCTACACCTTC.

V usage is TRBV9 and J usage is TRBJ1-1; 7 nucleotides line up with TRBD1. Germline assignment: CDR1 SGDLS and CDR2 YYNGEE. The J segment lost 2 bases and the V segment lost 0 bases, leaving 4 bases of the junction unmatched. This CDR3 region has 15 residues. CDR3 amino acids: CASSVDGGGNTEAFF. The CDR3 region has the DNA TGTGCCAGCAGCGTAGATGGAGGGGGCAACACTGAAGCTTTCTTT.

This sequence joins TRBV29-1 and TRBJ1-1, with 7 bases fitting TRBD1. With 3 bases clipped from V and 0 bases from J, the junction kept 1 base outside the gene matches. This CDR3 contains 13 residues. The germline V gene encodes CDR1 SQVTM and CDR2 ANQGSEA. In DNA form, the CDR3 reads TGCAGCGTTGACGACAGGGTGAACACTGAAGCTTTCTTT. It is translated as CSVDDRVNTEAFF.

This clone was recorded a few times. Germline is not matched at one junction end, which may reflect a read error. The CDR3 loop reads CCVEGRGGTDTQYF. The CDR3 nucleotides are TGCTGCGTTGAAGGCAGGGGCGGCACAGATACGCAGTATTTT. The chain joins TRBV29-1 to TRBJ2-3, with D perhaps matching TRBD1 (6 bases). Germline V gene data show CDR1 as SQVTM and CDR2 as ANQGSEA. The CDR3 is 14 residues long.

There are a few counts of this clone. The sample has other DNA sequences that encode this CDR3 too. The chain joins TRBV15 to TRBJ2-5, with 7 bases lining up with TRBD2. This CDR3 comprises 13 residues. The V gene's germline CDR1 is LNHNV and CDR2 YYDKDF (reference sequence). J lost 2 bases, V lost 5 bases, and 2 bases had no gene match. The CDR3 is CATSRRGQETQYF. For the CDR3, the DNA is TGTGCCACCAGCCGGCGGGGGCAAGAGACCCAGTACTTC.

This clone has more than one count but fewer than ten. This rearrangement joins TRBV7-9 to TRBJ2-7; D remains unclear. CDR3 length equals 12 residues. The germline V gene encodes CDR1 SEHNR and CDR2 FQNEAQ (reference sequence). The V end was cut by 6 bases, the J end by 5 bases, with 11 bases between. This chain's CDR3 is CASSPLRHEQYF. CDR3 DNA sequence: TGTGCCAGCAGTCCCTTACGCCACGAGCAGTACTTC.

The rearrangement links TRBV4-1 to TRBJ2-5; the D is unclear. Germline CDR1 reads MGHRA; CDR2 reads YSYEKL. The CDR3 totals 15 residues. The V end was cut by 2 bases, the J end by 2 bases, with 12 bases between. CDR3 in DNA: TGCGCCAGCAGCCAATTTCTTGCGGCACAAGAGACCCAGTACTTC. This sequence encodes CASSQFLAAQETQYF.

The V and J genes are TRBV7-9 and TRBJ2-7; 10 positions match TRBD2. The junction had 6 bases not matched to a gene; V was cut back by 6 bases and J by 1 base. This CDR3 contains 15 residues. CDR1 and CDR2 from the germline V gene are SEHNR and FQNEAQ (reference sequence). CDR3 sequence: CASRRTSGMSYEQYF. The DNA of the CDR3 is TGTGCCAGCAGACGAACTAGCGGGATGTCCTACGAGCAGTACTTC.

The rearrangement links TRBV9 to TRBJ2-6, with D possibly being TRBD1 (6 bases). CDR3 length equals 14 residues. CDR1 and CDR2 from the germline V gene are SGDLS and YYNGEE. V was clipped by 3 bases and J by 4 bases, with 8 bases between them. The CDR3 DNA reads TGTGCCAGCAGCGACAGGGCGGGGGCCAACGTCCTGACTTTC. Encoded protein: CASSDRAGANVLTF.

The V and J genes are TRBV10-3 and TRBJ1-2, with a weak D call TRBD1 (6 bases). CDR3 length equals 15 residues. CDR1 is ENHRY, CDR2 SYGVKD, per germline. V was pared by 4 bases and J by 4 bases, with 16 bases between. In nucleotides, the CDR3 is TGTGCCATCAGTGCCCCTGAACAGGGCTCCTATGGCTACACCTTC. Its protein is CAISAPEQGSYGYTF.

The V gene is TRBV7-9, the J gene TRBJ2-5; D gene uncertain. This CDR3 is 12 amino acids long. Per the germline V gene, CDR1 is SEHNR and CDR2 is FQNEAQ (reference sequence). V was pared by 5 bases and J by 9 bases, with 13 bases between. CDR3 region: CASSPNAGPQYF. DNA of the CDR3: TGTGCCAGCAGCCCGAACGCCGGGCCCCAGTACTTC. The entire variable domain, with the rest obtained from reference TRBV7-9 and TRBJ2-5, is as follows: DTGVSQNPRHKITKRGQNVTFRCDPISEHNRLYWYRQTLGQGPEFLTYFQNEAQLEKSRLLSDRFSAERPKGSFSTLEIQRTEQGDSAMYLCASSPNAGPQYFGPGTRLLVL.

Only a few counts were recorded for this clone. At the DNA level, this CDR3 is encoded by other sequences in the same sample as well. The V gene is TRBV14, the J gene TRBJ1-1, with a tentative D call TRBD1 (6 bases). The CDR3 sequence is 13 residues long. Trimming took 0 bases from V and 4 from J, leaving 6 bases between them. Germline assignment: CDR1 SGHDN and CDR2 FVKESK. The CDR3 loop is CASSQDRGTEAFF. The DNA of the CDR3 is TGTGCCAGCAGCCAAGACAGGGGCACTGAAGCTTTCTTT.

The chain joins TRBV5-1 to TRBJ2-5; D is perhaps TRBD2 (5 bases). V lost 0 bases and J 2 bases, leaving 14 bases between the germline ends. CDR1 and CDR2 from the germline V gene are SGHRS and YFSETQ. This CDR3 has 16 amino acids. The CDR3 here is CASSLAGPRGQETQYF. CDR3 nucleotide sequence: TGCGCCAGCAGCTTGGCGGGCCCCAGAGGGCAAGAGACCCAGTACTTC.

The V and J genes are TRBV30 and TRBJ1-1; no firm D call. Per the germline V gene, CDR1 is GTSNPN and CDR2 is SVGIG (reference sequence). CDR3 length equals 14 residues. The V gene lost 0 bases and the J gene lost 0 bases, with 8 bases spanning the gap. The CDR3 loop is CAWSVKGLNTEAFF. DNA of the CDR3: TGTGCCTGGAGTGTAAAGGGCTTGAACACTGAAGCTTTCTTT.

This clone was counted only a few times. This chain connects TRBV19 to TRBJ2-1, with D hard to call. The length of the CDR3 is 11 residues. Germline V lookup: CDR1 LNHDA, CDR2 SQIVND (reference sequence). The V end lost 9 bases, the J end lost 5 bases, and 8 bases lay between the germline ends. CDR3 bases: TGTGCCAGCACTTTCCACAATGAGCAGTTCTTC. It codes for CASTFHNEQFF.

The rearrangement uses TRBV14 and TRBJ2-2; D unresolved. Trimming cost V 1 base and J 6 bases, with 15 bases left between them. This CDR3 comprises 16 residues. Germline V gene lookup returns CDR1 SGHDN and CDR2 FVKESK. Here the CDR3 reads CASSQVTLTNSGELFF. CDR3 bases: TGTGCCAGCAGCCAAGTGACACTAACCAATTCCGGGGAGCTGTTTTTT.

The rearrangement links TRBV14 to TRBJ1-4, with no clear D. Germline values: CDR1 SGHDN, CDR2 FVKESK. Between the trimmed V and J ends, which lost 1 base and 5 bases, there was a span of 11 bases. The CDR3 extends over 15 amino acids. CDR3 DNA: TGTGCCAGCAGCCAAGGCACGATGCCAAATGAAAAACTGTTTTTT. This codes for CASSQGTMPNEKLFF.

The chain joins TRBV7-2 to TRBJ2-3, with 10 bases fitting TRBD2. Germline V gene lookup returns CDR1 SGHTA and CDR2 FQGNSA. Trimming removed 5 bases from V and 7 bases from J; junction bases left unmatched: 15. The CDR3 is 17 residues long. The CDR3 DNA reads TGTGCCAGCAGCCCCCCTGGGGTAGCGGGAGGTTTGAATACGCAGTATTTT. It yields the protein CASSPPGVAGGLNTQYF.

The rearrangement joins TRBV5-6 to TRBJ2-1; no reliable D call. CDR1 and CDR2 from the germline V gene are SGHDT and YYEEEE. V was shortened by 2 bases and J by 8 bases, with 8 bases between the two germline ends. The CDR3 has 12 residues. CDR3 in amino acids: CASSFLRDEQFF. Written as DNA, the CDR3 is TGTGCCAGCAGCTTCCTTCGGGATGAGCAGTTCTTC.

This clone was seen a few times. This chain joins TRBV7-9 and TRBJ2-7, with D possibly TRBD2 on 6 matching bases. CDR1 and CDR2 (germline): SEHNR, FQNEAQ (reference sequence). The CDR3 extends over 14 amino acids. Trimming left V 1 base short and J 5 bases short, with 12 bases between. The CDR3 region is CASSLEVPGDEQYF. CDR3 in DNA: TGTGCCAGCAGCTTAGAGGTTCCGGGGGACGAGCAGTACTTC.

The chain recombines TRBV6-1 with TRBJ1-4; 11 bases map to TRBD1. V lost 4 bases to trimming and J lost 11 bases; unmatched junction nucleotides: 9. This CDR3 is 15 amino acids long. Germline V gene sequence: CDR1 MNHNS, CDR2 SASEGT. CDR3 protein: CASSVGTGGTRKLFF. DNA of the CDR3: TGTGCCAGCAGTGTCGGGACAGGGGGGACTCGGAAACTGTTTTTT.

The gene calls are TRBV7-9 and TRBJ2-4; D possibly corresponds to TRBD2 (6 bases). Germline CDR1 reads SEHNR; CDR2 reads FQNEAQ (reference sequence). Trimming pared 3 bases from V and 7 bases from J, leaving 7 bases between. The CDR3 sequence is 12 residues long. In nucleotides, the CDR3 is TGTGCCAGCAGCTTTGGGGGGAACATTCAGTACTTC. Its protein product is CASSFGGNIQYF.

The CDR3 is CASSGIERVYEQYF. Written as DNA, the CDR3 is TGTGCCAGCAGTGGTATAGAGCGTGTGTACGAGCAGTACTTC. The chain employs TRBV25-1 and TRBJ2-7; D uncertain. V lost 4 bases to trimming and J lost 4 bases, with 14 bases between them. Per germline, CDR1 MGHDK and CDR2 SYGVNS. This CDR3 has 14 amino acids.

CDR3 in amino acids: CASSQGTGYEQYF. CDR3 coding DNA: TGCGCCAGCAGCCAAGGGACAGGGTACGAGCAGTACTTC. The chain carries TRBV4-1 and TRBJ2-7, with TRBD1 identical over 8 bases. Trimming cost V 1 base and J 4 bases; bases outside gene matches: 0. Germline lookup yields CDR1 MGHRA and CDR2 YSYEKL. There are 13 residues in the CDR3.